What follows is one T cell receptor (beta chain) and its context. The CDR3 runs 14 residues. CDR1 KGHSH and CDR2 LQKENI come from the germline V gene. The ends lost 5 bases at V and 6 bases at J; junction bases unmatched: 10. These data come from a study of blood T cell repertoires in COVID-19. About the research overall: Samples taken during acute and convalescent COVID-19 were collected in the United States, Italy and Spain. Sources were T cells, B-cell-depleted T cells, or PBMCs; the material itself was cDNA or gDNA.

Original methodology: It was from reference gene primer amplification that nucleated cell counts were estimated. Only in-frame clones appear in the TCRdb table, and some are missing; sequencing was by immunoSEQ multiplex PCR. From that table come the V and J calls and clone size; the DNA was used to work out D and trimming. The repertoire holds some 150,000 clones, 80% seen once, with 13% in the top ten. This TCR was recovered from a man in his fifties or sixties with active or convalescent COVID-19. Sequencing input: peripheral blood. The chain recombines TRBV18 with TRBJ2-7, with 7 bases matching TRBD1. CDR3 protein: CASSTKTGSSEQYF. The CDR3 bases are TGTGCCAGCTCAACAAAGACAGGGTCGAGCGAGCAGTACTTC. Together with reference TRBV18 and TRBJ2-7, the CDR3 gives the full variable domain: NAGVMQNPRHLVRRRGQEARLRCSPMKGHSHVYWYRQLPEEGLKFMVYLQKENIIDESGMPKERFSAEFPKEGPSILRIQQVVRGDSAAYFCASSTKTGSSEQYFGPGTRLTVT.